This record covers a single T cell receptor beta chain. Its antigen is currently not known. Base qualities are not provided; no much larger clone lies one nucleotide away. The sample originates from a study of T cell responses to AZD1222 COVID-19 vaccine (dated by TCRdb to the early 2020s). Regarding the study in general: A total of 240 or so trial participants underwent TCR sequencing, of whom 207 had received two doses of AZD1222 and around 25 had received two doses of the MenACWY control vaccine. Trial participants were enrolled by age into 18-55, 56-69 and 70-plus year subgroups, with about 150, 28 and 57 TCR-sequenced participants respectively. Summary of the overall study and its limitations: Nearly half of unique spike-specific TCRs reportedly recognized epitopes outside regions mutated in the B.1.351 and B.1.1.7 variants. The 56-69-year group was small, and its depth increase did not reach significance, likely because of low power. Vaccine-associated CD4 TCRs spanned the whole spike protein, with dominant responses in regions 160-218 and 743-854. No day 14 peak-response samples were available, so repertoires were characterized only after the peak T cell response. Only a handful of AZD1222 recipients were SARS-CoV-2 seropositive at baseline, limiting conclusions about previously exposed vaccinees. Most participants were white British and females outnumbered males, and the authors suggested that clonal diversity may have been underestimated. After two AZD1222 doses, spike-specific TCR breadth and depth were significantly higher than at day 0 and than in MenACWY recipients.

The CDR3 regions of human TCRbeta chains were analyzed by immunosequencing. Turning to the authors' computational methods: Repertoire TCRs were checked for matches against a reference library of SARS-CoV-2-specific TCRs that had been generated using the MIRA antigen-specificity platform. Breadth meant the fraction of unique TCRs that were SARS-CoV-2-associated, whereas depth meant the fraction of total T cells that were SARS-CoV-2-associated. Using the MIRA data, each spike-specific TCR was assigned both to the spike region to which the TCR was reactive and to a CD4 or CD8 class. Log10-transformed breadth and depth values were compared by one-way ANOVA with Sidak's multiple comparisons tests. TCRdb took over this immuneACCESS table, retaining in-frame rearrangements with V and J assigned. Such tables are incomplete; in checked studies, under half of the missing clones stem from an unresolved V gene, and the remainder is unexplained. V, J and clone size are taken as reported in that table, and D and trimming were inferred from the DNA itself. This sample is represented by 120,000 to 150,000 clones; approximately 88% of them were singletons. Of the sample, 3% to 4% is held by the ten largest clones.

As encoded in the germline V gene, CDR1 is SGHVS while CDR2 is FNYEAQ. The CDR3 goes from the cysteine to the phenylalanine over 15 residues. Only the CDR3 region is kept as DNA, spanning 45 bases read in frame from base 1. The trim is 3 bases for V and 1 base for J, with a gap of 11 bases between the germline ends. The time point label of this sample denotes: baseline before first vaccination. The treatment or condition label here, explained by the study, means: meningococcal conjugate vaccine given as trial control. The vaccinee samples were drawn from two UK trials, COV001 and COV002, one of which was a single-blind randomized controlled phase 2/3 trial testing AZD1222 (ChAdOx1 nCoV-19) in healthy adults. Trial participant PBMC samples were collected at day 0 and day 28 after the second dose for TCRbeta chain sequencing.

The source material was peripheral blood, sampled on day 0 of MenACWY control vaccination. The sequence joins TRBV7-6 to TRBJ2-3; a tentative D call is TRBD2 (6 bases match). This clonotype was obtained from an adult in good health. CDR3 loop: CASSLASVGTDTQYF. In nucleotides, the sequence is TGTGCCAGCAGCTTGGCTAGCGTCGGCACAGATACGCAGTATTTT.